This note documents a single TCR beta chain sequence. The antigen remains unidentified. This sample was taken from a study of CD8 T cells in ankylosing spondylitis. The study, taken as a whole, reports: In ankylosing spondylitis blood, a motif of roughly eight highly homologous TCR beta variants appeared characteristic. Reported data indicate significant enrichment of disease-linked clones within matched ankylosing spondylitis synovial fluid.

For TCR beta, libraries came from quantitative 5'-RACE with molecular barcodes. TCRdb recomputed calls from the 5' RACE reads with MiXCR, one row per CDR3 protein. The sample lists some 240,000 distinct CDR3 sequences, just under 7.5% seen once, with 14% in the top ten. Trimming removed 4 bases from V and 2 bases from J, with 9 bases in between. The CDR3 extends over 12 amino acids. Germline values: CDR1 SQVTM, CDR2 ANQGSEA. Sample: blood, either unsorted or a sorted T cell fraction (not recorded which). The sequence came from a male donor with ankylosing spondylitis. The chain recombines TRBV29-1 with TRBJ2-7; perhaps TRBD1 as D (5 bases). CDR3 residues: CSVVDRAYEQYF. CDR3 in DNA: TGCAGCGTTGTCGACAGAGCCTACGAGCAGTACTTC.